The rows below give T cell receptor beta chains drawn from one sample of a study of technical replicates of blood from several donors. Using immunoSEQ multiplex PCR, the repertoire was profiled, and TCRdb retains in-frame clones only, with some absent. The sample contains under 100,000 clones, approximately 95% of which appear only once. Sequenced sample: T cells isolated from PBMCs. The source of these receptors is a human donor in good health. Each CDR3 is given with its conserved first and last residue. Each record gives: clone size, J gene, D gene, V gene, CDR3 DNA, CDR3 protein. D genes are given only for firm matches. Clone size is stated in some rows and not others, as once, few, many or a class when expanded.

size: once; J: TRBJ1-3; D: TRBD1; V: TRBV5-6; DNA: TGTGCCAGCAGCGTAGGACAGGTCCCTGGAAACACCATATATTTT; CDR3: CASSVGQVPGNTIYF
size: -; J: TRBJ1-5; D: TRBD1; V: TRBV27; DNA: TGTGCCAGCAGTCTCGGGACAGGGGACCAGCCCCAGCATTTT; CDR3: CASSLGTGDQPQHF
size: -; J: TRBJ1-1; D: -; V: TRBV5-1; DNA: TGCGCCAGCAGCTTGAGGGAGGGCACTGAAGCTTTCTTT; CDR3: CASSLREGTEAFF
size: -; J: TRBJ1-1; D: TRBD1; V: TRBV28; DNA: TGTGCCAGCAGTTTTCCGGGACAGGGGGTAAACACTGAAGCTTTCTTT; CDR3: CASSFPGQGVNTEAFF
size: -; J: TRBJ2-5; D: -; V: TRBV19; DNA: TGTGCCAGTAGTATAAGGGGTATGGCCCCAGAGACCCAGTACTTC; CDR3: CASSIRGMAPETQYF
size: -; J: TRBJ1-1; D: -; V: TRBV28; DNA: TGTGCCAGCAGTTTTGGAGGGTCTGAAGCTTTCTTT; CDR3: CASSFGGSEAFF
size: -; J: TRBJ2-1; D: -; V: TRBV18; DNA: TGTGCCAGCTCACCGCCCGGGGTCGATGAGCAGTTCTTC; CDR3: CASSPPGVDEQFF
size: -; J: TRBJ1-1; D: TRBD1; V: TRBV28; DNA: TGTGCCAGCAGTTCGGGGACAGCGAACACTGAAGCTTTCTTT; CDR3: CASSSGTANTEAFF
size: -; J: TRBJ2-3; D: -; V: TRBV18; DNA: TGTGCCAGCTCACCACTTCATGAGGGCACAGATACGCAGTATTTT; CDR3: CASSPLHEGTDTQYF
size: -; J: TRBJ2-5; D: TRBD2; V: TRBV7-2; DNA: TGTGCCAGCAGCTCGGGACTAAGGGGAGAGACCCAGTACTTC; CDR3: CASSSGLRGETQYF
size: -; J: TRBJ2-3; D: -; V: TRBV15; DNA: TGTGCCACCAGCACCCCGGACGAGGGTACATCGACAGATACGCAGTATTTT; CDR3: CATSTPDEGTSTDTQYF
size: -; J: TRBJ2-7; D: TRBD2; V: TRBV5-1; DNA: TGCGCCAGCAGCCAGGGGACTAGCGCTCGCGGGGAGCAGTACTTC; CDR3: CASSQGTSARGEQYF
size: -; J: TRBJ2-3; D: -; V: TRBV6-5; DNA: TGTGCCAGCAGTTACTTTCAGGGTGAAATACCAGATACGCAGTATTTT; CDR3: CASSYFQGEIPDTQYF
size: -; J: TRBJ1-2; D: TRBD1; V: TRBV6-5; DNA: TGTGCCAGCAGTTGGGGACAGGGCGATGGCTACACCTTC; CDR3: CASSWGQGDGYTF
size: -; J: TRBJ2-7; D: -; V: TRBV30; DNA: TGTGCCTGGAGTAGCGGTTCCTACGAGCAGTACTTC; CDR3: CAWSSGSYEQYF
size: few; J: TRBJ2-5; D: -; V: TRBV19; DNA: TGTGCCAGTAGTCCCCATCAAGAGACCCAGTACTTC; CDR3: CASSPHQETQYF
size: -; J: TRBJ1-1; D: -; V: TRBV2; DNA: TGTGCCAGCAGTGATATTTCGGGAAACACTGAAGCTTTCTTT; CDR3: CASSDISGNTEAFF
size: -; J: TRBJ1-5; D: -; V: TRBV5-6; DNA: TGTGCCAGCAGCTTGTACGGGTTCAGCAATCAGCCCCAGCATTTT; CDR3: CASSLYGFSNQPQHF
size: -; J: TRBJ1-3; D: -; V: TRBV28; DNA: TGTGCCAGCAGTTTATTGGCGGGAGCCTCTGGAAACACCATATATTTT; CDR3: CASSLLAGASGNTIYF